The 24 T cell receptor beta chains presented below share a single source sample, sequenced in a study of T cell clonotyping in hematopoietic cell transplantation. Time point noted: recipient sample about 28 days before transplant, after cytoreduction. Repertoires were generated with immunoSEQ multiplex PCR, while TCRdb's copy carries only in-frame clones and drops some. The table has approximately 39,000 clones, 85% to 95% seen once. The sample was peripheral blood mononuclear cells, taken before stem cell transplant. These receptors originate from a middle-aged man with chronic myeloid leukemia. Some clones in this sample may be carry-over from other donors' samples.

V usage is TRBV5-1 and J usage is TRBJ2-7; D perhaps matches TRBD1 (6 bases). CDR3 length: 14 residues. Trimming stripped 2 bases from V and 2 bases from J, with 11 bases between. Germline-derived CDR1 and CDR2 are SGHRS and YFSETQ. The CDR3 protein is CASSLLTGPYEQYF. In DNA form, the CDR3 reads TGCGCCAGCAGCTTACTGACAGGCCCCTACGAGCAGTACTTC. The complete variable domain, with remaining parts taken from reference TRBV5-1 and TRBJ2-7, reads KAGVTQTPRYLIKTRGQQVTLSCSPISGHRSVSWYQQTPGQGLQFLFEYFSETQRNKGNFPGRFSGRQFSNSRSEMNVSTLELGDSALYLCASSLLTGPYEQYFGPGTRLTVT.

The chain employs TRBV7-3 and TRBJ1-1; 7 positions match TRBD1. The germline CDR1 and CDR2 sequences are SGHTA and FQGTGA. The V segment lost 5 bases and the J segment 11 bases; nucleotides outside the gene matches: 17. The CDR3 runs to 15 residues. In nucleotides, the CDR3 is TGTGCCAGCAGCCCCCGGGGGACAGCCGATGGGGTGGCTTTCTTT. Translating gives CASSPRGTADGVAFF.

This clone was observed a single time. The chain joins TRBV7-2 to TRBJ1-6; D uncertain. The germline V and J ends were trimmed by 5 bases and 9 bases, with 14 bases remaining between them. Germline V CDR1 and CDR2: SGHTA, FQGNSA. The length of the CDR3 is 14 residues. As DNA, the CDR3 is TGTGCCAGCAGCGCCGCAGAGGCGAGTTCACCCCTCCACTTT. This codes for CASSAAEASSPLHF.

The V and J genes are TRBV11-2 and TRBJ2-3; maybe TRBD2 (5 bases). The CDR3 contains 15 residues. CDR1 SGHAT and CDR2 FQNNGV come from the germline V gene. V was cut by 5 bases and J by 6 bases, with 18 bases left in between. For the CDR3, the DNA is TGTGCCAGCAGCCCCCCGGGCAGAGGGTTTGATACGCAGTATTTT. Its translation is CASSPPGRGFDTQYF.

The V gene is TRBV7-2, the J gene TRBJ2-5; no firm D call. The V gene lost 2 bases and the J gene lost 1 base, with 8 bases spanning the gap. The CDR3 has 14 amino acids. CDR1 is SGHTA, CDR2 FQGNSA, per germline. In DNA, the CDR3 is TGTGCCAGCAGCTTAATCGTCCTCCAAGAGACCCAGTACTTC. Translation: CASSLIVLQETQYF.

This chain connects TRBV19 to TRBJ1-2; 9 bases agree with TRBD1. V shed 11 bases, J shed 6 bases, and the junction held 13 bases outside the gene matches. The CDR3 extends over 14 amino acids. CDR1 is LNHDA, CDR2 SQIVND, per germline (reference sequence). CDR3 loop: CASLRTGEKDGYTF. The DNA of the CDR3 is TGTGCCTCACTAAGGACAGGGGAGAAGGATGGCTACACCTTC.

The rearrangement links TRBV7-9 to TRBJ2-2, with 9 nucleotides matching TRBD2. CDR1 is SEHNR and CDR2 is FQNEAQ in the germline V gene (reference sequence). This CDR3 has 16 residues. The ends lost 5 bases at V and 0 bases at J; junction bases unmatched: 4. The CDR3 DNA sequence: TGTGCCAGCAGCCAGAGCGGGGGGTCGAACACCGGGGAGCTGTTTTTT. Its protein product is CASSQSGGSNTGELFF.

The rearrangement joins TRBV4-2 to TRBJ2-2; D could derive from TRBD1 or TRBD2 (5 bases each). CDR1 LGHNA and CDR2 YNFKEQ come from the germline V gene. V dropped 4 bases and J dropped 0 bases, with 12 bases sitting between them. The CDR3 length is 16 residues. The CDR3 coding sequence is TGTGCCAGCAGCCCTGGGGACGTTTCGAACACCGGGGAGCTGTTTTTT. Translation: CASSPGDVSNTGELFF.

A few counts support this clone. This rearrangement joins TRBV7-9 to TRBJ2-2; no clear D gene. The CDR3 consists of 15 residues. CDR1 and CDR2 (germline): SEHNR, FQNEAQ (reference sequence). V dropped 7 bases and J dropped 0 bases, with 12 bases sitting between them. The CDR3 region is CASKPVVANTGELFF. Written as DNA, the CDR3 is TGTGCCAGCAAGCCAGTAGTGGCGAACACCGGGGAGCTGTTTTTT.

The V gene is TRBV9, the J gene TRBJ2-2; D uncertain. Germline CDR1 SGDLS, CDR2 YYNGEE. This CDR3 is 16 amino acids long. V was pared by 0 bases and J by 6 bases, with 15 bases between. The CDR3 DNA reads as TGTGCCAGCAGCGTAGATGGCAGCTCTGGGGCCGGGGAGCTGTTTTTT. Its translation: CASSVDGSSGAGELFF.

V and J are TRBV7-9 and TRBJ2-7, with D perhaps assigned TRBD1 or TRBD2 (6 bases each). From germline, CDR1 is SEHNR and CDR2 FQNEAQ (reference sequence). The CDR3 totals 18 residues. V shed 8 bases and J shed 0 bases, with 26 bases lying between them. The CDR3 DNA reads TGTGCCAGCTCCCAAGGGCGGGACACCAGTCAACTCTCCTACGAGCAGTACTTC. It codes for CASSQGRDTSQLSYEQYF.

The V and J genes are TRBV5-4 and TRBJ2-5, with D perhaps matching TRBD1 (8 bases). Trimming left V 4 bases short and J 2 bases short, with 12 bases between. The CDR3 has 14 residues. The germline V gene encodes CDR1 SGHNT and CDR2 YYREEE (reference sequence). This chain's CDR3 is CASSQQGGQETQYF. CDR3 bases: TGTGCCAGCAGCCAACAGGGGGGGCAAGAGACCCAGTACTTC.

This chain connects TRBV28 to TRBJ1-5, with TRBD1 matching over 8 bases. CDR1 is MDHEN and CDR2 is SYDVKM in the germline V gene. The CDR3 is 14 residues long. Germline trimming cut 5 bases from V and 4 bases from J; bases unmatched to any gene: 4. The CDR3 region is CASSRGQGNQPQHF. Written as DNA, the CDR3 is TGTGCCAGCAGTAGAGGACAGGGAAATCAGCCCCAGCATTTT.

This rearrangement joins TRBV4-1 to TRBJ2-2; D may be TRBD1 or TRBD2 (5 bases each). CDR3 length: 16 residues. V was clipped by 1 base and J by 5 bases, with 14 bases between them. The germline V gene encodes CDR1 MGHRA and CDR2 YSYEKL. The CDR3 reads CASSQAGTLGTGELFF. CDR3 DNA sequence: TGCGCCAGCAGCCAAGCCGGGACGTTGGGGACCGGGGAGCTGTTTTTT.

The V call is TRBV28, the J call TRBJ1-2; perhaps TRBD1 as D (5 bases). The CDR3 totals 12 residues. V was shortened by 3 bases and J by 3 bases, with 5 bases between the two germline ends. Looked up from germline, CDR1 is MDHEN and CDR2 is SYDVKM. The CDR3 protein is CASSLTDYGYTF. In nucleotides, the CDR3 is TGTGCCAGCAGTTTGACAGACTATGGCTACACCTTC.

The rearrangement joins TRBV5-8 to TRBJ1-6; a weak D match, TRBD1 (5 bases). CDR3 size: 15 residues. V was pared by 0 bases and J by 4 bases, with 8 bases between. Germline V gene sequence: CDR1 SGHTS, CDR2 YDEGEE. CDR3 sequence (DNA): TGTGCCAGCAGCTTGGGACAGAGATATAATTCACCCCTCCACTTT. As protein: CASSLGQRYNSPLHF.

This chain links TRBV30 with TRBJ1-1; D possibly corresponds to TRBD1 (5 bases). Trimming removed 6 bases from V and 5 bases from J, with 13 bases in between. The CDR3 has 12 residues. CDR1 and CDR2 from the germline V gene are GTSNPN and SVGIG (reference sequence). The CDR3 region has the DNA TGTGCCTGCAGCCAACGGGGGACTGAAGCTTTCTTT. Translating gives CACSQRGTEAFF.

The gene calls are TRBV5-4 and TRBJ1-1, with 7 bases identical to TRBD1. From germline, CDR1 is SGHNT and CDR2 YYREEE (reference sequence). J lost 7 bases, V lost 0 bases, and 6 bases had no gene match. This CDR3 has 14 residues. The CDR3 sequence: CASSLGTGELEAFF. In DNA form, the CDR3 reads TGTGCCAGCAGCTTGGGAACAGGGGAGCTTGAAGCTTTCTTT.

The chain combines TRBV30 with TRBJ1-2; D gene ambiguous. The CDR3 is made up of 12 amino acids. Looked up from germline, CDR1 is GTSNPN and CDR2 is SVGIG (reference sequence). Trimming took off 0 bases at V and 7 bases at J, with 9 bases between the two ends. Here the CDR3 reads CAWSVSGGGYTF. The DNA for the CDR3 is TGTGCCTGGAGTGTCTCAGGTGGTGGCTACACCTTC. The full variable domain, with the rest looked up from reference TRBV30 and TRBJ1-2, is SQTIHQWPATLVQPVGSPLSLECTVEGTSNPNLYWYRQAAGRGLQLLFYSVGIGQISSEVPQNLSASRPQDRQFILSSKKLLLSDSGFYLCAWSVSGGGYTFGSGTRLTVV.

This chain joins TRBV9 and TRBJ2-1; D is ambiguous. There are 14 residues in the CDR3. Germline V gene data show CDR1 as SGDLS and CDR2 as YYNGEE. The V and J ends lost 0 bases and 5 bases respectively, with 9 bases between them. Here the CDR3 reads CASSVGGSNNEQFF. The CDR3 DNA is TGTGCCAGCAGCGTAGGCGGTAGCAACAATGAGCAGTTCTTC.

The genes are TRBV7-2 and TRBJ1-6; D unresolved. Trimming removed 1 base at V and 2 bases at J, with 6 bases between. Germline CDR1 reads SGHTA; CDR2 reads FQGNSA. The CDR3 loop spans 15 amino acids. The CDR3 DNA reads TGTGCCAGCAGCTTAGTCCCGACCTATAATTCACCCCTCCACTTT. It encodes CASSLVPTYNSPLHF.

The chain employs TRBV28 and TRBJ2-7; D is undetermined. The CDR3 runs to 11 residues. V gave up 3 bases and J gave up 3 bases, with 3 bases separating them. The V gene's germline CDR1 is MDHEN and CDR2 SYDVKM. As DNA, the CDR3 is TGTGCCAGCAGTTTCGGCTACGAGCAGTACTTC. It yields the protein CASSFGYEQYF.

The table lists this clone with a count of one. V is TRBV5-1 and J is TRBJ2-7; possibly TRBD2 for D (6 bases). Germline V lookup: CDR1 SGHRS, CDR2 YFSETQ. V lost 6 bases, J lost 3 bases, and 19 bases lay in between. The CDR3 contains 15 residues. CDR3 region: CASTLRAGGFYEQYF. The CDR3 coding sequence is TGCGCCAGCACCCTCCGGGCCGGGGGATTCTACGAGCAGTACTTC.

V usage is TRBV15 and J usage is TRBJ1-4, with 9 nucleotides matching TRBD1. The CDR3 is 15 amino acids. From germline, CDR1 is LNHNV and CDR2 YYDKDF (reference sequence). Germline trimming cut 1 base from V and 8 bases from J; bases unmatched to any gene: 5. The CDR3 DNA sequence: TGTGCCACCAGCAGAGGGACAGGGGAAGGGGAAAAACTGTTTTTT. It translates to CATSRGTGEGEKLFF. Full variable domain (outside the CDR3, taken from reference TRBV15 and TRBJ1-4): DAMVIQNPRYQVTQFGKPVTLSCSQTLNHNVMYWYQQKSSQAPKLLFHYYDKDFNNEADTPDNFQSRRPNTSFCFLDIRSPGLGDTAMYLCATSRGTGEGEKLFFGSGTQLSVL.